A single sample is the source of the 15 T cell receptor beta chains below, sequenced in a study of T cell responses to AZD1222 COVID-19 vaccine. Only in-frame clones appear in the TCRdb table, and some are missing; sequencing was by immunoSEQ multiplex PCR. The sample gives 95,000 to 150,000 clones, over 75% of which show up once; approximately 9.2% is in the top ten. The source material was peripheral blood, sampled on day 0 of AZD1222 vaccination. The receptors were sampled from an adult in good health.

The chain is built from TRBV3-1 (or the pseudogene TRBV3-2) and TRBJ1-2; 8 nucleotides align to TRBD1. The CDR3 is 15 amino acids. Losses at the gene ends were 4 bases for V and 5 bases for J; bases not matched to a gene: 9. Germline assignment: CDR1 LGHDT and CDR2 YNNKEL (reference sequence). CDR3 nucleotides: TGTGCCAGCAGCCGGACCGGGACAGGAGGATATGGCTACACCTTC. Translated, it gives CASSRTGTGGYGYTF.

This rearrangement joins TRBV4-1 to TRBJ1-1; D unresolved. This CDR3 region has 13 residues. V shed 4 bases and J shed 1 base, with 7 bases lying between them. Germline CDR1 MGHRA, CDR2 YSYEKL. The CDR3 nucleotides are TGCGCCAGCAGCCTTGACCCGAACACTGAAGCTTTCTTT. This gives the protein CASSLDPNTEAFF.

This chain connects TRBV5-6 to TRBJ2-7; TRBD2 might be the D (6 bases). V lost 3 bases and J lost 5, with 6 bases in between. CDR3 length: 11 amino acids. In germline, CDR1 is SGHDT, CDR2 YYEEEE. The CDR3 region is CASSWRDEQYF. The CDR3 DNA reads TGTGCCAGCAGCTGGAGGGACGAGCAGTACTTC.

The V gene is TRBV10-3, the J gene TRBJ1-2; D not resolved. CDR3 size: 13 residues. V lost 2 bases to trimming and J lost 3 bases, with 7 bases between them. Per the germline V gene, CDR1 is ENHRY and CDR2 is SYGVKD. The CDR3 region is CAISEEQDYGYTF. CDR3 in DNA: TGTGCCATCAGTGAGGAACAAGACTATGGCTACACCTTC.

This clone was picked up a small number of times. The rearrangement links TRBV7-3 to TRBJ2-2, with 9 bases lining up with TRBD2. V gave up 2 bases and J gave up 5 bases; unmatched junction bases: 3. CDR3 length equals 15 residues. CDR1 and CDR2 from the germline V gene are SGHTA and FQGTGA. This CDR3 reads CASSLFLAGTGELFF. Here the CDR3 DNA reads TGTGCCAGCAGCTTATTTCTAGCGGGGACCGGGGAGCTGTTTTTT.

CDR3 nucleotides: TGTGCCAGCAGTCCGGGACGGCTTTATGGCTACACCTTC. Protein: CASSPGRLYGYTF. The V and J genes are TRBV28 and TRBJ1-2, with D possibly TRBD1 on 5 matching bases. Per germline, CDR1 MDHEN and CDR2 SYDVKM. The CDR3 is 13 residues long. V gave up 5 bases and J gave up 5 bases, with 12 bases separating them.

This chain joins TRBV18 and TRBJ2-7; 7 positions match TRBD1. Germline CDR1 KGHSH, CDR2 LQKENI. There are 14 residues in the CDR3. With V trimmed by 8 bases and J by 3 bases, 10 bases remained unmatched. The DNA of the CDR3 is TGTGCCAGCGGACTGGGGACAGCCGACTACGAGCAGTACTTC. Protein: CASGLGTADYEQYF. The full variable domain, with the rest looked up from reference TRBV18 and TRBJ2-7, is NAGVMQNPRHLVRRRGQEARLRCSPMKGHSHVYWYRQLPEEGLKFMVYLQKENIIDESGMPKERFSAEFPKEGPSILRIQQVVRGDSAAYFCASGLGTADYEQYFGPGTRLTVT.

The gene calls are TRBV14 and TRBJ1-2, with 9 positions matching TRBD1. Germline CDR1 reads SGHDN; CDR2 reads FVKESK. This CDR3 has 13 amino acids. V trimming: 8 bases; J trimming: 5 bases; junction bases outside the gene matches: 6. The CDR3 is CASAVTGGYGYTF. The CDR3 coding sequence is TGTGCCAGCGCGGTGACAGGGGGTTATGGCTACACCTTC.

The chain is built from TRBV15 and TRBJ2-7; D remains ambiguous. Trimming removed 3 bases from V and 0 bases from J, with 9 bases in between. The germline gives CDR1 LNHNV, CDR2 YYDKDF (reference sequence). This CDR3 comprises 14 residues. The CDR3 bases are TGTGCCACCAGCAGTCGAATCAGCTCCTACGAGCAGTACTTC. Translated, it gives CATSSRISSYEQYF.

The chain is built from TRBV11-2 and TRBJ1-6, with no clear D. V lost 1 base and J lost 14, with 9 bases in between. The germline CDR1 and CDR2 sequences are SGHAT and FQNNGV. The CDR3 has 12 amino acids. In DNA form, the CDR3 reads TGTGCCAGCAGCTTAGGTTCGGACGCCCTCCACTTT. It specifies CASSLGSDALHF.

This sequence joins TRBV30 and TRBJ1-5; D is perhaps TRBD1 (6 bases). Per germline, CDR1 GTSNPN and CDR2 SVGIG (reference sequence). V dropped 0 bases and J dropped 7 bases, with 16 bases sitting between them. The CDR3 sequence is 15 residues long. CDR3 sequence (DNA): TGTGCCTGGAGTGTAACCCCACTAGGGGGACAGCCCCAGCATTTT. It specifies CAWSVTPLGGQPQHF.

V and J are TRBV5-1 and TRBJ1-2; D unresolved. CDR1 and CDR2 from the germline V gene are SGHRS and YFSETQ. The CDR3 contains 12 residues. V lost 0 bases and J 8 bases, leaving 8 bases between the germline ends. For the CDR3, the DNA is TGCGCCAGCAGCTTGGGGGAAGAGGGCTACACCTTC. Amino acid sequence: CASSLGEEGYTF.

The V and J genes are TRBV2 and TRBJ1-3, with D perhaps TRBD1 (5 bases). Germline V gene lookup returns CDR1 SNHLY and CDR2 FYNNEI. V was cut by 6 bases and J by 0 bases, with 12 bases left in between. This CDR3 has 15 amino acids. The CDR3: CASRLQGGSGNTIYF. CDR3 coding DNA: TGTGCCAGCAGGCTTCAGGGAGGCTCTGGAAACACCATATATTTT.

The chain has TRBV5-1 and TRBJ1-1, with D maybe TRBD1 (5 bases). The V end lost 3 bases, the J end lost 11 bases, and 17 bases lay between the germline ends. Germline CDR1 and CDR2: SGHRS and YFSETQ. There are 13 residues in the CDR3. The CDR3 sequence is CASSSLGEGQAFF. DNA of the CDR3: TGCGCCAGCAGCTCCCTGGGAGAGGGGCAGGCTTTCTTT.

As DNA, the CDR3 is TGCGCCAGCAGCTTGCAAGGGGGCAACGAGTACGAGCAGTACTTC. This codes for CASSLQGGNEYEQYF. V and J are TRBV5-1 and TRBJ2-7, with TRBD1 matching 7 bases. Germline CDR1 is SGHRS and CDR2 is YFSETQ. The CDR3 has 15 amino acids. V shed 1 base and J 4 bases; nucleotides not matched to a gene: 8.